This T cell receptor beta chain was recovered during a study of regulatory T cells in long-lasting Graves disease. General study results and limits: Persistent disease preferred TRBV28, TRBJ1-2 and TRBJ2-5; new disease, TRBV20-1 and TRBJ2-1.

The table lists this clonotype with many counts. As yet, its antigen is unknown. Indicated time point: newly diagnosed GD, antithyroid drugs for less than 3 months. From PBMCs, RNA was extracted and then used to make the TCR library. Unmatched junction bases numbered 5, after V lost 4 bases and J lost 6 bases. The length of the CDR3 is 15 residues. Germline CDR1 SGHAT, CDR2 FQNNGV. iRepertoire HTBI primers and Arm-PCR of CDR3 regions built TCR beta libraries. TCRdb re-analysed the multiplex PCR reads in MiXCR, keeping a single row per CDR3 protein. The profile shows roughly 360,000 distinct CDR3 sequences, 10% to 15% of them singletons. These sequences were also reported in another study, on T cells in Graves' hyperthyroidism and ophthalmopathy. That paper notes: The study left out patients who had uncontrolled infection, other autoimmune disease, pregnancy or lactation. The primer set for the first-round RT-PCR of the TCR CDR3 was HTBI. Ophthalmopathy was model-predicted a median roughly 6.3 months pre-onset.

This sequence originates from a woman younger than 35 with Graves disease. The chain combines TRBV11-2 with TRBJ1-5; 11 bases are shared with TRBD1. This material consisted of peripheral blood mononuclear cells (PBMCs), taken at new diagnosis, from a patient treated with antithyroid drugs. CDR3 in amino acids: CASSYGGTGGQPQHF. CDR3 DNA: TGTGCCAGCAGCTATGGTGGGACAGGGGGTCAGCCCCAGCATTTT.